This T cell receptor (beta chain) was obtained from a study of blood T cell repertoires in COVID-19. CDR3 length equals 15 residues. Germline V gene lookup returns CDR1 SEHNR and CDR2 FQNEAQ (reference sequence). The V gene end was trimmed by 1 base and the J gene end by 9 bases; junction bases not matched to a gene: 9. TCRdb's copy holds only in-frame clones and misses some; the assay was immunoSEQ multiplex PCR. Of a few hundred thousand clones listed, 90% are singletons. Material for sequencing was peripheral blood. The receptor was derived from a woman aged 50 to 65 with COVID-19, enrolled during active disease. This chain uses TRBV7-9 with TRBJ2-1; 7 bases agree with TRBD2. For the CDR3, the DNA is TGTGCCAGCAGCTTAGTGGCGGGAGTTGGTAGTGAGCAGTTCTTC. It is translated as CASSLVAGVGSEQFF.